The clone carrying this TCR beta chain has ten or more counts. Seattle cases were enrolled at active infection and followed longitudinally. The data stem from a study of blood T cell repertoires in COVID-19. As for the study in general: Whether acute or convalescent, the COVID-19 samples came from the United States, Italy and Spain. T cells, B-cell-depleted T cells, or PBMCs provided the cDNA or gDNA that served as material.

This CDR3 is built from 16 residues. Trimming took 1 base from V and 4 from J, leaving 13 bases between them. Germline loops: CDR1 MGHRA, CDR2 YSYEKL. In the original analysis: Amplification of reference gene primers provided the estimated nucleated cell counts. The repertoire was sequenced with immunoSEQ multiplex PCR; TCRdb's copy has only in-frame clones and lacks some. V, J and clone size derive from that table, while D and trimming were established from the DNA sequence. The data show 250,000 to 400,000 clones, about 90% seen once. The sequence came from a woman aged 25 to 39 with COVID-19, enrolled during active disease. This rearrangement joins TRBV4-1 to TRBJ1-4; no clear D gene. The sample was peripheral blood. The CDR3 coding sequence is TGCGCCAGCAGCCAAGTGTTTCCGGCGGTTAATGAAAAACTGTTTTTT. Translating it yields CASSQVFPAVNEKLFF.